A selection of T cell receptor beta chains follows, all from one sample in a study of long-term antiretroviral therapy in people with HIV. The assay was immunoSEQ multiplex PCR, and TCRdb's table has in-frame clones only and misses some. Of fewer than 40,000 clones listed, 75% to 90% are singletons. Sequencing was performed on unsorted PBMCs, taken 3.1 years after starting antiretroviral therapy. These receptor sequences come from a woman aged 45-60 years with HIV. Both conserved end residues are part of each CDR3. The D gene is left open where the match is weak.

V gene,J gene,D gene,CDR3 length,CDR3 DNA,CDR3 protein
TRBV4-1,TRBJ2-1,-,15,TGCGCCAGCAGCCAAGGGGGTCCCGGGTCCGATGAGCAGTTCTTC,CASSQGGPGSDEQFF
TRBV5-4,TRBJ2-3,-,12,TGTGCCAGCAGCTCTTCCTCTACTAGGCAGTATTTT,CASSSSSTRQYF
TRBV20-1,TRBJ1-2,-,11,TGCAGTCCCCTAGAAGGCTATGGCTACACCTTC,CSPLEGYGYTF
TRBV19,TRBJ1-1,-,14,TGTGCCAGTAGTATAGTGGGCCCATACACTGAAGCTTTCTTT,CASSIVGPYTEAFF
TRBV5-6,TRBJ1-6,TRBD1,15,TGTGCCAGCAGCTTCTCCGGGACAGGGATTTCACCCCTCCACTTT,CASSFSGTGISPLHF
TRBV29-1,TRBJ2-3,TRBD2,15,TGCAGCGTCCAACCCTTAGCGGGGGGGGCAGATACGCAGTATTTT,CSVQPLAGGADTQYF
TRBV5-4,TRBJ1-2,-,12,TGTGCCAGCAGCTTCCCTAACTATGGCTACACCTTC,CASSFPNYGYTF
TRBV19,TRBJ2-7,-,11,TGTGCCAGTGGCGCCCGATACGAGCAGTACTTC,CASGARYEQYF
TRBV7-6,TRBJ1-5,-,15,TGTGCCAGCAGGCTTGACCCGGGAGGGAATCAGCCCCAGCATTTT,CASRLDPGGNQPQHF
TRBV9,TRBJ2-3,TRBD2,15,TGTGCCAGCAGCTATACTAGCGGGGGTTTTGATACGCAGTATTTT,CASSYTSGGFDTQYF
TRBV5-1,TRBJ2-5,TRBD2,16,TGCGCCAGCAGCTGGCAGACTAGCGGGGGGCTTCCAACCCAGTACTTC,CASSWQTSGGLPTQYF
TRBV10-3,TRBJ1-1,TRBD1,14,TGTGCCATAAACGCGCAGGGGGCGAACACTGAAGCTTTCTTT,CAINAQGANTEAFF
TRBV5-1,TRBJ2-7,-,13,TGCGCCAGCAGCCCCGTAGGTGCCTACGAGCAGTACTTC,CASSPVGAYEQYF
TRBV27,TRBJ2-7,TRBD1,15,TGTGCCAGCAGTTCCGCCGGGACAGGGGAGGACGAGCAGTACTTC,CASSSAGTGEDEQYF
TRBV7-3,TRBJ2-2,-,13,TGTGCCAGCAGCTTCGAGAACACCGGGGAGCTGTTTTTT,CASSFENTGELFF
TRBV19,TRBJ1-4,TRBD1,14,TGTGCCAGTAGTATAAACGACAGGGGTGAAAAACTGTTTTTT,CASSINDRGEKLFF
TRBV9,TRBJ2-3,TRBD2,16,TGTGCCAGCAGCCTAGGACTAGCGGGGGGCACAGATACGCAGTATTTT,CASSLGLAGGTDTQYF
TRBV5-1,TRBJ2-7,-,13,TGCGCCAGCAGCTTAGAGCTAGGAAACGAGCAGTACTTC,CASSLELGNEQYF